This T cell receptor (beta chain) stems from a study of blood T cell repertoires in COVID-19. At the level of the study: COVID-19 samples, acute and convalescent, were from the United States, Italy and Spain. From T cells, B-cell-depleted T cells, or PBMCs came the material, which was cDNA or gDNA.

With V trimmed by 6 bases and J by 3 bases, 16 bases remained unmatched. The CDR3 runs 18 residues. CDR1 and CDR2 (germline): MNHEY, SMNVEV (reference sequence). In the authors' workflow: Nucleated cell number was recorded as an estimate derived from reference gene primer amplification. Assay used: immunoSEQ multiplex PCR; TCRdb lists only in-frame clones, some missing. V and J calls and clone size come straight from that table; D and trimming were deduced from the DNA. The sample holds around 230,000 clones; around 85% are singletons and the top ten take about 9.5%. Sequences were obtained from peripheral blood. The chain uses TRBV27 and TRBJ2-7; 11 bases line up with TRBD1. The origin of this receptor is a woman of 80 years or more with acute or convalescent COVID-19. CDR3 amino acids: CASSPPGQGGPSLYEQYF. The CDR3 DNA sequence: TGTGCCAGCAGCCCTCCGGGACAGGGGGGGCCATCTCTCTACGAGCAGTACTTC.